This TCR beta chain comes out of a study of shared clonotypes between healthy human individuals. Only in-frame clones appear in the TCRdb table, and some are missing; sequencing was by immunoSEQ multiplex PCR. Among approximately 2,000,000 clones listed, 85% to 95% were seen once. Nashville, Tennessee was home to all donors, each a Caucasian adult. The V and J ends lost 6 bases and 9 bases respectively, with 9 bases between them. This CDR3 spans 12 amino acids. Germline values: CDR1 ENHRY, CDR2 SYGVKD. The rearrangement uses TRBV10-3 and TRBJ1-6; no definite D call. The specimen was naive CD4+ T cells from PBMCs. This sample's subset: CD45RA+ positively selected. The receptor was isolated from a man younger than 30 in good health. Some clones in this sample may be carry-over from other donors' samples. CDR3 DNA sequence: TGTGCCATCAGCTCCCCCCCTTCACCCCTCCACTTT. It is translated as CAISSPPSPLHF.